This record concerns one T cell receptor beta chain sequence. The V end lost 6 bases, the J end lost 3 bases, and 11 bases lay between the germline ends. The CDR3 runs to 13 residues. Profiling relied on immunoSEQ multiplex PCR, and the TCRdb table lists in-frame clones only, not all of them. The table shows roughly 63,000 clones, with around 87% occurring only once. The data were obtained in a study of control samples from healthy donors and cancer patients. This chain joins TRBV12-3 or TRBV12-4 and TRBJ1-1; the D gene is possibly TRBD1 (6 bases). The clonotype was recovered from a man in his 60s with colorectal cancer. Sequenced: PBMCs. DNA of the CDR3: TGTGCCAGCAGGAGGACAGAGGACACTGAAGCTTTCTTT. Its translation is CASRRTEDTEAFF.